A selection of T cell receptor beta chains follows, all from one sample in a study of shared clonotypes between healthy human individuals. Assay used: immunoSEQ multiplex PCR; TCRdb lists only in-frame clones, some missing. The repertoire includes more than 2 million clones, 85% to 95% of them detected once, and 0.1% to 0.15% sits in the top ten. Material: naive CD4+ T cells sorted from blood. The receptors originated from a man aged 18 to 29 in good health. CDR3s include the opening cysteine and the closing phenylalanine or tryptophan. A D gene is named only where the DNA matches it firmly.

length: 14; V: TRBV5-6; D: -; J: TRBJ2-5; CDR3: CASNDPSDQETQYF; DNA: TGTGCCAGCAACGACCCTAGCGACCAAGAGACCCAGTACTTC
length: 14; V: TRBV23-1; D: -; J: TRBJ1-1; CDR3: CASSRVSQNTEAFF; DNA: TGCGCCAGCAGTCGGGTGTCGCAAAACACTGAAGCTTTCTTT
length: 11; V: TRBV20-1; D: -; J: TRBJ1-2; CDR3: CSARFDYGYTF; DNA: TGCAGTGCTCGATTCGACTATGGCTACACCTTC
length: 13; V: TRBV4-2; D: TRBD1; J: TRBJ1-5; CDR3: CASSPSKGAGEHF; DNA: TGTGCCAGCAGCCCCTCAAAGGGGGCAGGGGAGCATTTT
length: 10; V: TRBV6-5; D: -; J: TRBJ1-1; CDR3: CAGRNTEAFF; DNA: TGTGCCGGGAGAAACACTGAAGCTTTCTTT
length: 13; V: TRBV7-3; D: -; J: TRBJ2-5; CDR3: CASSLDRQETQYF; DNA: TGTGCCAGCAGCTTAGACAGACAAGAGACCCAGTACTTC
length: 13; V: TRBV29-1; D: -; J: TRBJ1-4; CDR3: CSVREGPNEKLFF; DNA: TGCAGCGTACGGGAGGGTCCTAATGAAAAACTGTTTTTT
length: 16; V: TRBV12-2; D: -; J: TRBJ1-6; CDR3: CASRLKGTVYNSPLHF; DNA: TGTGCAAGTCGCTTAAAAGGGACAGTGTATAATTCACCCCTCCACTTT
length: 18; V: TRBV25-1; D: -; J: TRBJ2-1; CDR3: CASSEWRFGGVGFNEQFF; DNA: TGTGCCAGCAGTGAATGGAGGTTTGGGGGTGTTGGGTTCAATGAGCAGTTCTTC
length: 16; V: TRBV4-1; D: -; J: TRBJ1-6; CDR3: CASSPLWGGPGSPLHF; DNA: TGCGCCAGCAGCCCCCTCTGGGGGGGGCCTGGTTCACCCCTCCACTTT
length: 14; V: TRBV6-5; D: -; J: TRBJ2-1; CDR3: CASSYSPGYNEQFF; DNA: TGTGCCAGCAGTTACTCCCCAGGGTACAATGAGCAGTTCTTC
length: 15; V: TRBV5-1; D: TRBD2; J: TRBJ2-7; CDR3: CASSPGTSGRYEQYF; DNA: TGCGCCAGCAGCCCGGGGACTAGCGGGAGGTACGAGCAGTACTTC
length: 13; V: TRBV30; D: -; J: TRBJ1-5; CDR3: CAWSRRADQPQHF; DNA: TGTGCCTGGAGTCGGAGGGCGGATCAGCCCCAGCATTTT
length: 11; V: TRBV20-1; D: -; J: TRBJ1-2; CDR3: CSAYRQTGYTF; DNA: TGCAGTGCTTACCGACAGACTGGCTACACCTTC
length: 16; V: TRBV6-1; D: TRBD1; J: TRBJ2-7; CDR3: CASSERGDRVTYEQYF; DNA: TGTGCCAGCAGTGAAAGAGGGGACAGGGTCACCTACGAGCAGTACTTC
length: 14; V: TRBV4-1; D: -; J: TRBJ1-5; CDR3: CASSLEWEYQPQHF; DNA: TGCGCCAGCAGCCTTGAATGGGAATATCAGCCCCAGCATTTT
length: 16; V: TRBV10-2; D: TRBD2; J: TRBJ2-1; CDR3: CASSPGGGPSYNEQFF; DNA: TGCGCCAGCAGCCCCGGCGGGGGTCCTTCCTACAATGAGCAGTTCTTC
length: 14; V: TRBV11-2; D: -; J: TRBJ1-4; CDR3: CASSPPGVREKLFF; DNA: TGTGCCAGCAGCCCCCCCGGGGTTCGGGAAAAACTGTTTTTT
length: 14; V: TRBV23-1; D: -; J: TRBJ1-2; CDR3: CASSHSPGAGGYTF; DNA: TGCGCCAGCAGTCATTCTCCGGGGGCAGGTGGCTACACCTTC
length: 16; V: TRBV7-2; D: TRBD2; J: TRBJ2-7; CDR3: CASSLGLAALTYEQYF; DNA: TGTGCCAGCAGCTTAGGCCTAGCGGCGCTAACCTACGAGCAGTACTTC
length: 13; V: TRBV29-1; D: -; J: TRBJ1-2; CDR3: CSVSPRLSYGYTF; DNA: TGCAGCGTTTCCCCGCGGTTGAGCTATGGCTACACCTTC
length: 14; V: TRBV7-2; D: -; J: TRBJ2-5; CDR3: CASSQWNTRETQYF; DNA: TGTGCCAGCAGCCAATGGAACACTCGAGAGACCCAGTACTTC
length: 16; V: TRBV6-1; D: -; J: TRBJ1-5; CDR3: CASSEARQYSNQPQHF; DNA: TGTGCCAGCAGTGAAGCGCGACAATATAGCAATCAGCCCCAGCATTTT
length: 12; V: TRBV10-3; D: TRBD1; J: TRBJ2-5; CDR3: CAVQGAGETQYF; DNA: TGTGCCGTTCAGGGGGCAGGGGAGACCCAGTACTTC